Listed here are 17 T cell receptor beta chains from one sample, sequenced in a study of T cells in Graves' hyperthyroidism and ophthalmopathy (dated by TCRdb to the late 2010s). Library construction relied on multiplex PCR. The data were produced on an Illumina HiSeq 2000. Amplification of TCR beta CDR3 regions was carried out from RNA transcripts. The TCR CDR3 was subjected to a first round of RT-PCR using the HTBI primer set and the Qiagen OneStep RT-PCR kit. Starting from the raw public reads, TCRdb applied fastp trimming at Q25, assembled clones with MiXCR and retained in-frame beta chains. Every CDR3 protein is listed once, alongside the most common genes and DNA of its rows. Within this sample are around 210,000 distinct CDR3 sequences, with less than 20% of them counted one time only. The ten largest account for 53% of the sample. The sample was blood. All receptors come from a woman aged 50 to 60 with Graves' hyperthyroidism.

This clonotype was seen many times. V is TRBV28 and J is TRBJ1-5; tentative D call: TRBD1 (5 bases). The germline V gene has CDR1 MDHEN and CDR2 SYDVKM. CDR3 size: 15 residues. Trimming took 7 bases from V and 3 from J, leaving 16 bases between them. CDR3 sequence (DNA): TGTGCCAGCACCTCCACGGGGGGAGTCAATCAGCCCCAGCATTTT. This gives the protein CASTSTGGVNQPQHF.

This clonotype was counted only a few times. The CDR3 here is CASSLMRSYEQYF. For the CDR3, the DNA is TGTGCCAGCAGCCTCATGAGATCCTACGAGCAGTACTTC. The chain combines TRBV5-4 with TRBJ2-7; D is uncertain. Germline lookup yields CDR1 SGHNT and CDR2 YYREEE (reference sequence). V lost 4 bases, J lost 1 base, and 9 bases lay in between. This CDR3 is built from 13 residues.

This clonotype was counted ten times or more. This chain connects TRBV4-2 to TRBJ1-1, with D perhaps TRBD1 (5 bases). The CDR3 is made up of 15 amino acids. Germline values: CDR1 LGHNA, CDR2 YNFKEQ. V was trimmed by 0 bases and J by 0 bases, leaving 8 bases between them. The CDR3 spells CASSQEGTLNTEAFF. For the CDR3, the DNA is TGTGCCAGCAGCCAAGAGGGGACGCTGAACACTGAAGCTTTCTTT.

Worth noting for this clonotype: A much larger clonotype is one base distant, so this may be a read error. The rearrangement uses TRBV29-1 and TRBJ2-7; D possibly corresponds to TRBD1 (6 bases). Trimming cost V 8 bases and J 4 bases, with 18 bases left between them. CDR1 SQVTM and CDR2 ANQGSEA come from the germline V gene. CDR3 length: 13 amino acids. The DNA of the CDR3 is TGCAGCTTTGTCCCGGGACATAATTACGAGCAGTACTTC. This translates into CSFVPGHNYEQYF.

This clonotype was observed at least ten times. The chain couples TRBV7-2 to TRBJ1-5; D call uncertain. CDR1 is SGHTA and CDR2 is FQGNSA in the germline V gene. V was pared by 5 bases and J by 5 bases, with 7 bases between. This CDR3 contains 12 residues. The CDR3 nucleotides are TGTGCCAGCAGCAGTTGGGATCAGCCCCAGCATTTT. The encoded protein is CASSSWDQPQHF.

This clonotype was seen more than once but under ten times. The genes are TRBV6-1 and TRBJ2-1; 7 bases fit TRBD1. CDR3 size: 15 residues. The V and J ends lost 6 bases and 3 bases, in that order; junction bases with no gene match: 8. The germline V gene encodes CDR1 MNHNS and CDR2 SASEGT. The CDR3 loop is CASSATGNIYNEQFF. The CDR3 nucleotides are TGTGCCAGCAGCGCGACAGGGAATATCTACAATGAGCAGTTCTTC.

This clonotype appeared many times. The chain uses TRBV5-1 and TRBJ2-7, with D maybe TRBD1 (6 bases). Germline V gene lookup returns CDR1 SGHRS and CDR2 YFSETQ. Trimming left V 3 bases short and J 3 bases short, with 25 bases between. The CDR3 spans 18 residues. The CDR3 loop reads CASSSQVSPGQGVYEQYF. The CDR3 DNA sequence: TGCGCCAGCAGCTCCCAAGTGTCTCCGGGACAAGGGGTCTACGAGCAGTACTTC. Filled out from reference TRBV5-1 and TRBJ2-7, the complete variable domain reads KAGVTQTPRYLIKTRGQQVTLSCSPISGHRSVSWYQQTPGQGLQFLFEYFSETQRNKGNFPGRFSGRQFSNSRSEMNVSTLELGDSALYLCASSSQVSPGQGVYEQYFGPGTRLTVT.

At least ten counts were recorded for this clonotype. The V and J genes are TRBV12-3 or TRBV12-4 and TRBJ1-1; 9 bases agree with TRBD1. CDR3 length equals 16 residues. V dropped 6 bases and J dropped 0; count of bases not matched to a gene: 8. Written as DNA, the CDR3 is TGTGCCAGCAGGGTGGGACAGGGTTTCGTGAACACTGAAGCTTTCTTT. It yields the protein CASRVGQGFVNTEAFF.

With respect to this clonotype: A clone one base away is much larger, so this may be a read error. This chain links TRBV30 with TRBJ2-1; tentative D call: TRBD1 (6 bases). Deletions cut 5 bases from V and 10 bases from J, with 18 bases between. This CDR3 comprises 13 residues. From germline, CDR1 is GTSNPN and CDR2 SVGIG (reference sequence). CDR3 DNA: TGTGCCTGGTCCCGGGACAACTACTACGAGCAGTTCTTC. As protein: CAWSRDNYYEQFF.

This clonotype was recorded many times. This chain uses TRBV20-1 with TRBJ2-1; TRBD2 agrees at 7 bases. After removal of 4 bases from V and 3 bases from J, the junction contained 18 bases not matched to a gene. The CDR3 has 18 residues. Germline V gene lookup returns CDR1 DFQATT and CDR2 SNEGSKA (reference sequence). The CDR3 nucleotides are TGCAGTGCTATCGGGGCCACTATGCGGGAGAAGGACTACAATGAGCAGTTCTTC. Residues: CSAIGATMREKDYNEQFF.

In this sample, this clonotype turned up many times. CDR3 loop: CASSEFRQGVSSYEQYF. The CDR3 nucleotides are TGTGCCAGCAGTGAATTCCGACAGGGGGTCAGCTCCTACGAGCAGTACTTC. The chain employs TRBV6-1 and TRBJ2-7; TRBD1 aligns across 9 bases. J lost 0 bases, V lost 2 bases, and 8 bases had no gene match. The CDR3 loop spans 17 amino acids. The V gene's germline CDR1 is MNHNS and CDR2 SASEGT.

V gene TRBV4-1 combines with J gene TRBJ1-3, with D uncertain. The CDR3 has 16 amino acids. CDR1 MGHRA and CDR2 YSYEKL come from the germline V gene. The germline V and J ends were trimmed by 4 bases and 0 bases, with 13 bases remaining between them. Here the CDR3 reads CASSPPRNPSGNTIYF. CDR3 DNA: TGCGCCAGCAGCCCACCCAGGAACCCCTCTGGAAACACCATATATTTT.

This clonotype was counted a single time. The chain links TRBV27 to TRBJ1-6; no firm D call. The CDR3 runs 13 residues. V was pared by 2 bases and J by 9 bases, with 8 bases between. Germline CDR1 is MNHEY and CDR2 is SMNVEV (reference sequence). The CDR3 is CASSLIWGSPLHF. The CDR3 bases are TGTGCCAGCAGTTTAATTTGGGGTTCACCCCTCCACTTT.

This rearrangement joins TRBV4-1 to TRBJ2-5; 8 bases map to TRBD2. CDR1 MGHRA and CDR2 YSYEKL come from the germline V gene. The CDR3 is 14 amino acids. J was trimmed by 4 bases and V by 6 bases; bases with no gene match: 7. CDR3 bases: TGCGCCAGCAGGGAGCGGGAGTGGCGAGAGACCCAGTACTTC. Translated: CASREREWRETQYF.

In this sample, this clonotype turned up many times. This chain joins TRBV20-1 and TRBJ2-7; possibly TRBD1 for D (6 bases). V lost 1 base and J lost 6, with 13 bases in between. The CDR3 loop spans 13 amino acids. CDR1 is DFQATT, CDR2 SNEGSKA, per germline (reference sequence). The CDR3 DNA is TGCAGTGCTAGAGTACAGGGTAGTTCCGAGCAGTACTTC. Translation: CSARVQGSSEQYF.

This clonotype was detected only a few times. The V gene is TRBV9, the J gene TRBJ1-5; weak D call: TRBD1 (6 bases). The CDR3 consists of 14 residues. V was pared by 4 bases and J by 5 bases, with 13 bases between. Germline V gene data show CDR1 as SGDLS and CDR2 as YYNGEE. Written as DNA, the CDR3 is TGTGCCAGCAGCTCTGATAGGGGGTATCAGCCCCAGCATTTT. Its translation: CASSSDRGYQPQHF.

V gene TRBV5-4 combines with J gene TRBJ2-1; D possibly corresponds to TRBD1 (6 bases). Germline V gene sequence: CDR1 SGHNT, CDR2 YYREEE (reference sequence). This CDR3 comprises 14 residues. V lost 4 bases, J lost 5 bases, and 13 bases lay in between. In nucleotides, the CDR3 is TGTGCCAGCAGCCCCAGGGGCCGTGACAATGAGCAGTTCTTC. Encoded protein: CASSPRGRDNEQFF.